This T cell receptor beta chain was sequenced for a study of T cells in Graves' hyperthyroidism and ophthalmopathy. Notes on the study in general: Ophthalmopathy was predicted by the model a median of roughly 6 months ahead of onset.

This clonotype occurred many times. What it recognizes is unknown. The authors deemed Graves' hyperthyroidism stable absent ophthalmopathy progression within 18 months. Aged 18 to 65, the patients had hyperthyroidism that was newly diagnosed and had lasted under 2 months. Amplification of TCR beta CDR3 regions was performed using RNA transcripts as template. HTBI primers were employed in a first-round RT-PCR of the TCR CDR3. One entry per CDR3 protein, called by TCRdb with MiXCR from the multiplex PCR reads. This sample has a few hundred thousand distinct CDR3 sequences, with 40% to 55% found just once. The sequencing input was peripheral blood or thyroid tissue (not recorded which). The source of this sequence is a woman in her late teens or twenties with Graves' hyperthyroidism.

The CDR3 region is CASSLVGTGVLNSPLHF. The CDR3 bases are TGTGCCAGCAGCTTAGTTGGGACAGGGGTTCTCAATTCACCCCTCCACTTT. The chain combines TRBV7-9 with TRBJ1-6, with 10 positions matching TRBD1. This CDR3 comprises 17 residues. Trimming removed 1 base from V and 7 bases from J; junction bases left unmatched: 7. The germline V gene encodes CDR1 SEHNR and CDR2 FQNEAQ (reference sequence).